Shown below are 30 T cell receptor beta chains from a single sample sequenced in a study of T cells in narcolepsy. The table came from immunoSEQ multiplex PCR; TCRdb's copy has only in-frame clones and leaves some out. Here the sample spans 20,000 to 30,000 clones, approximately 85% being singletons. The source material was CD45RA- memory CD4+ T cells from PBMCs. The receptors derive from a human donor with narcolepsy.

This chain uses TRBV11-2 with TRBJ2-1; 11 nucleotides match TRBD2. CDR3 length equals 13 residues. V gave up 4 bases and J gave up 10 bases; unmatched junction bases: 3. Germline V gives CDR1 SGHAT, CDR2 FQNNGV. The chain's CDR3 is CASSWLAGGEQFF. CDR3 in DNA: TGTGCCAGCAGCTGGCTAGCGGGGGGAGAGCAGTTCTTC.

This clone turned up a few times. The V call is TRBV29-1, the J call TRBJ2-5; weak D call: TRBD1 (6 bases). Germline lookup yields CDR1 SQVTM and CDR2 ANQGSEA. The CDR3 is made up of 14 amino acids. Trimming removed 6 bases at V and 5 bases at J, with 19 bases between. The DNA for the CDR3 is TGCAGCGTATCGCGGACAGTGAGGGGTGAGACCCAGTACTTC. It translates to CSVSRTVRGETQYF. The full variable domain, rest sourced from reference TRBV29-1 and TRBJ2-5, is SAVISQKPSRDICQRGTSLTIQCQVDSQVTMMFWYRQQPGQSLTLIATANQGSEATYESGFVIDKFPISRPNLTFSTLTVSNMSPEDSSIYLCSVSRTVRGETQYFGPGTRLLVL.

The V and J genes are TRBV7-8 and TRBJ2-1; possibly TRBD1 for D (7 bases). The V end lost 2 bases, the J end lost 12 bases, and 8 bases lay between the germline ends. The germline V gene has CDR1 SGHVS and CDR2 FQNEAQ. CDR3 length equals 11 residues. CDR3 in DNA: TGTGCCAGCAGCTTACAGGGGGGGCAGTTCTTC. Protein: CASSLQGGQFF.

The J gene is TRBJ1-2, the V gene TRBV2; tentatively, D is TRBD1 (5 bases). CDR1 and CDR2 from the germline V gene are SNHLY and FYNNEI. This CDR3 has 17 amino acids. Trimming took off 8 bases at V and 3 bases at J, with 25 bases between the two ends. Written as DNA, the CDR3 is TGTGCCAGCTCAAGGGAAGGGTTTCAGGGTAGTTACTATGGCTACACCTTC. Translation: CASSREGFQGSYYGYTF.

This chain uses TRBV6-6 with TRBJ1-4; 8 bases fit TRBD1. Trimming at V came to 6 bases and at J to 2 bases, leaving 2 bases not matched to a gene. The V gene's germline CDR1 is MNHNY and CDR2 SVGAGI (reference sequence). This CDR3 region has 14 residues. CDR3 DNA: TGTGCCAGCAGCAGACAGGGGACTAATGAAAAACTGTTTTTT. This gives the protein CASSRQGTNEKLFF.

The chain is built from TRBV30 and TRBJ2-3; TRBD1 matches 7 bases. There are 14 residues in the CDR3. The V gene's germline CDR1 is GTSNPN and CDR2 SVGIG (reference sequence). The V and J ends lost 3 bases and 3 bases, in that order; junction bases with no gene match: 6. CDR3 sequence reads: CAWRVRGPTDTQYF. For the CDR3, the DNA is TGTGCCTGGAGGGTAAGGGGGCCAACAGATACGCAGTATTTT. The entire variable domain, with the rest obtained from reference TRBV30 and TRBJ2-3, is as follows: SQTIHQWPATLVQPVGSPLSLECTVEGTSNPNLYWYRQAAGRGLQLLFYSVGIGQISSEVPQNLSASRPQDRQFILSSKKLLLSDSGFYLCAWRVRGPTDTQYFGPGTRLTVL.

This clone was counted a single time. The chain combines TRBV9 with TRBJ2-5; D possibly corresponds to TRBD2 (5 bases). CDR3 size: 13 residues. V lost 4 bases and J lost 5, with 12 bases in between. CDR1 is SGDLS, CDR2 YYNGEE, per germline. The CDR3 DNA is TGTGCCAGCAGCTCCCAACGGGGTGAGACCCAGTACTTC. This sequence encodes CASSSQRGETQYF.

The chain is built from TRBV6-1 and TRBJ1-1; D might be TRBD1 (5 bases). V was cut by 10 bases and J by 5 bases, with 23 bases left in between. This CDR3 is built from 15 residues. Germline CDR1 MNHNS, CDR2 SASEGT. In DNA form, the CDR3 reads TGTGCCACCTCCGGAGGGTGGGGCAGGGATACTGAAGCTTTCTTT. Amino acids: CATSGGWGRDTEAFF.

This clone has just one count. The CDR3 is CSVAWQGSGYTF. The CDR3 nucleotides read TGCAGCGTTGCTTGGCAGGGGAGCGGCTACACCTTC. The V and J genes are TRBV29-1 and TRBJ1-2; D might be TRBD1 (6 bases). The CDR3 runs 12 residues. Germline V CDR1 and CDR2: SQVTM, ANQGSEA. Trimming shortened V by 4 bases and J by 8 bases, and 14 bases separated the two germline ends.

This clone occurred once. The chain is built from TRBV5-1 and TRBJ1-1, with D maybe TRBD1 (5 bases). The CDR3 loop spans 14 amino acids. The V gene's germline CDR1 is SGHRS and CDR2 YFSETQ. Trimming removed 3 bases from V and 3 bases from J, with 12 bases in between. CDR3: CASSSAFRDTEAFF. The CDR3 nucleotides read TGCGCCAGCAGCTCGGCTTTCAGGGACACTGAAGCTTTCTTT.

The chain uses TRBV6-6 and TRBJ1-1; 7 bases are shared with TRBD1. This CDR3 contains 14 residues. The V and J ends lost 5 bases and 8 bases, in that order; junction bases with no gene match: 11. Germline V gene sequence: CDR1 MNHNY, CDR2 SVGAGI (reference sequence). CDR3 residues: CASSRGTAEPEAFF. The CDR3 bases are TGTGCCAGCAGTAGAGGGACAGCCGAACCAGAAGCTTTCTTT.

The rearrangement uses TRBV9 and TRBJ1-1; 7 positions match TRBD1. The CDR3 runs 19 residues. With V trimmed by 0 bases and J by 0 bases, 14 bases remained unmatched. The germline V gene has CDR1 SGDLS and CDR2 YYNGEE. Here the CDR3 DNA reads TGTGCCAGCAGCGTAGCCCCTTTAGACCGGACAGGCCTGAACACTGAAGCTTTCTTT. It codes for CASSVAPLDRTGLNTEAFF. Drawing the rest from reference TRBV9 and TRBJ1-1, the complete variable domain is DSGVTQTPKHLITATGQRVTLRCSPRSGDLSVYWYQQSLDQGLQFLIQYYNGEERAKGNILERFSAQQFPDLHSELNLSSLELGDSALYFCASSVAPLDRTGLNTEAFFGQGTRLTVV.

The V gene is TRBV9, the J gene TRBJ1-2; perhaps TRBD1 as D (5 bases). CDR1 is SGDLS and CDR2 is YYNGEE in the germline V gene. This CDR3 contains 14 residues. With 4 bases removed from V and 8 bases from J, the gap between germline ends came to 18 bases. The CDR3 coding sequence is TGTGCCAGCAGCCCGAGGGGAGGGGTTGGGGGCTACACCTTC. Translation gives CASSPRGGVGGYTF.

This chain uses TRBV6-1 with TRBJ2-4, with a weak D call TRBD2 (6 bases). CDR3 length equals 15 residues. Germline assignment: CDR1 MNHNS and CDR2 SASEGT. V dropped 6 bases and J dropped 9 bases, with 21 bases sitting between them. In nucleotides, the CDR3 is TGTGCCAGCAGCCTAGCCGGGGGAGAAGTTGGCATTCAGTACTTC. Its translation is CASSLAGGEVGIQYF.

The V and J genes are TRBV21-1 and TRBJ2-5; TRBD2 is the table's D call and was not checked against the DNA. TRBV21-1 is a pseudogene segment. The CDR3 covers 11 residues. The CDR3 DNA is TGTGGCCACGAGCGCGGGGAGACCCAGTACTTC. This encodes CGHERGETQYF.

The chain recombines TRBV6-1 with TRBJ2-1; tentative D call: TRBD2 (5 bases). V was clipped by 1 base and J by 4 bases, with 8 bases between them. Germline CDR1 is MNHNS and CDR2 is SASEGT. This CDR3 is built from 14 residues. CDR3 residues: CASSEGTEYNEQFF. The CDR3 DNA reads as TGTGCCAGCAGTGAAGGGACTGAATACAATGAGCAGTTCTTC.

The chain recombines TRBV29-1 with TRBJ1-2; D gene unclear. CDR1 SQVTM and CDR2 ANQGSEA come from the germline V gene. The CDR3 has 11 residues. Trimming left V 3 bases short and J 2 bases short, with 4 bases between. CDR3 nucleotide sequence: TGCAGCGTTGATCTAAACTATGGCTACACCTTC. It specifies CSVDLNYGYTF.

The chain combines TRBV19 with TRBJ2-7; 8 bases match TRBD1. Germline CDR1 LNHDA, CDR2 SQIVND (reference sequence). Trimming took 1 base from V and 3 from J; bases not matched to a gene: 5. This CDR3 has 15 residues. CDR3 sequence: CASSIVRTGFYEQYF. The CDR3 nucleotides are TGTGCCAGTAGTATAGTTCGGACAGGGTTCTACGAGCAGTACTTC.

V usage is TRBV27 and J usage is TRBJ2-1, with 10 positions matching TRBD2. In germline, CDR1 is MNHEY, CDR2 SMNVEV (reference sequence). With V trimmed by 4 bases and J by 10 bases, 13 bases remained unmatched. This CDR3 contains 16 residues. CDR3 coding DNA: TGTGCCAGCAGTTCAGCCGGACTAGCGGTCTCAAGAGAGCAGTTCTTC. It yields the protein CASSSAGLAVSREQFF.

CDR3 loop: CASSLAPSGRAGVYEQYF. For the CDR3, the DNA is TGCGCCAGCAGCTTGGCCCCTAGCGGGAGGGCCGGAGTGTACGAGCAGTACTTC. V usage is TRBV5-1 and J usage is TRBJ2-7, with TRBD2 identical over 12 bases. CDR3 length: 18 amino acids. The V and J ends lost 0 bases and 4 bases, in that order; junction bases with no gene match: 11. Germline CDR1 SGHRS, CDR2 YFSETQ.

The CDR3, as DNA: TGTGCCTGGGACAGGGGGTCCGACGAGCAGTACTTC. Amino acids: CAWDRGSDEQYF. The chain carries TRBV30 and TRBJ2-7; 9 bases map to TRBD1. Germline CDR1 GTSNPN, CDR2 SVGIG (reference sequence). The V gene end was trimmed by 5 bases and the J gene end by 5 bases; junction bases not matched to a gene: 4. This CDR3 has 12 amino acids.

The chain uses TRBV18 and TRBJ1-5, with a weak D call TRBD1 (5 bases). Germline lookup yields CDR1 KGHSH and CDR2 LQKENI. With 4 bases removed from V and 6 bases from J, the gap between germline ends came to 13 bases. The CDR3 loop spans 14 amino acids. CDR3 nucleotide sequence: TGTGCCAGCTCACGAGACTCGGGGGTTCAGCCCCAGCATTTT. This gives the protein CASSRDSGVQPQHF.

The chain employs TRBV15 and TRBJ2-5, with D possibly TRBD2 on 6 matching bases. CDR3 length equals 13 residues. V was shortened by 3 bases and J by 9 bases, with 14 bases between the two germline ends. Germline V lookup: CDR1 LNHNV, CDR2 YYDKDF (reference sequence). The CDR3 sequence: CATSREGLSAQYF. Written as DNA, the CDR3 is TGTGCCACCAGCAGGGAGGGGCTGTCGGCCCAGTACTTC.

This sequence joins TRBV21-1 and TRBJ1-2; the table assigns TRBD1, which was not confirmed against the DNA. TRBV21-1 is noted as a pseudogene. CDR3 length equals 15 residues. DNA for the CDR3: TGTGCCAGCACACACACAGGGAAAATTAACTATGGCTACACCTTC. Encoded protein: CASTHTGKINYGYTF.

The chain recombines TRBV29-1 with TRBJ2-7, with TRBD1 identical over 9 bases. CDR3 length: 13 residues. J was trimmed by 3 bases and V by 5 bases; bases with no gene match: 5. Per the germline V gene, CDR1 is SQVTM and CDR2 is ANQGSEA. CDR3 in amino acids: CSVSGQGVYEQYF. The DNA of the CDR3 is TGCAGCGTTTCGGGACAGGGTGTCTACGAGCAGTACTTC.

V is TRBV19 and J is TRBJ1-5; 10 bases are a match to TRBD1. With V trimmed by 7 bases and J by 6 bases, 9 bases remained unmatched. The CDR3 is 15 amino acids. The germline CDR1 and CDR2 sequences are LNHDA and SQIVND (reference sequence). CDR3 sequence (DNA): TGTGCCAGTACCCTAGGACAGGGGGGAGGTCAGCCCCAGCATTTT. Amino acid sequence: CASTLGQGGGQPQHF.

The chain joins TRBV5-5 to TRBJ2-7; 7 positions match TRBD2. CDR3 length equals 15 residues. The V gene end was trimmed by 1 base and the J gene end by 4 bases; junction bases not matched to a gene: 8. Germline V gives CDR1 SGHKS, CDR2 YYEKEE (reference sequence). The CDR3 loop is CASSLYAGDVYEQYF. The CDR3 DNA reads as TGTGCCAGCAGCTTGTACGCGGGAGATGTATACGAGCAGTACTTC.

The CDR3 loop is CAWRVSPAKNIQYF. The CDR3 coding sequence is TGTGCCTGGCGGGTATCCCCCGCAAAAAACATTCAGTACTTC. The rearrangement joins TRBV30 to TRBJ2-4; no clear D. Germline V gives CDR1 GTSNPN, CDR2 SVGIG (reference sequence). V lost 5 bases to trimming and J lost 4 bases, with 15 bases between them. The length of the CDR3 is 14 residues.

CDR3 loop: CASGNNPGTGDTGELFF. CDR3 in DNA: TGTGCTAGTGGTAACAACCCCGGGACAGGGGACACCGGGGAGCTGTTTTTT. The chain joins TRBV12-5 to TRBJ2-2, with 10 bases matching TRBD1. Germline V lookup: CDR1 LGHNT, CDR2 FRNRAP. The length of the CDR3 is 17 residues. V lost 5 bases and J lost 3; bases outside the gene matches: 9.

V gene TRBV5-6 combines with J gene TRBJ2-7; tentatively, D is TRBD2 (5 bases). Germline CDR1 SGHDT, CDR2 YYEEEE. This CDR3 has 15 residues. Trimming took off 4 bases at V and 6 bases at J, with 20 bases between the two ends. The CDR3 loop reads CASSPRLARGGEQYF. In DNA form, the CDR3 reads TGTGCCAGCAGCCCCCGGCTAGCTAGAGGAGGCGAGCAGTACTTC.